This T cell receptor (beta chain) originates from a study of shared clonotypes between healthy human individuals (dated by TCRdb to the early 2020s). Background for the entire study: A few men and a couple of women, aged 18 to 49 years, made up the cohort. To increase sequencing depth and limit assay-specific biases, TCR repertoire library preparation and sequencing were carried out by different laboratories using diverse techniques. Per donor, three plates each were used for CD4 naive and CD4 memory, two for CD8 naive, and one for CD8 memory. The study deeply sequenced blood TCR repertoires of several healthy adults to estimate repertoire size and the extent of clonotype sharing between individuals. Between about 0.9 and 9 billion PBMCs per donor were obtained by leukapheresis. What the study reported, not specific to this receptor: Based on pairwise subsampling, the degree of clonotype sharing among donors was expected to be affected by sequencing depth. Larger estimated clonotype richness was generally found for naive subsets than for memory subsets. Rarefaction of sorted-subset datasets indicated incomplete sequencing despite the large sequencing depth. The genetic and exposure-history diversity represented was limited by the small number of donors. Sharing across several donors was observed for approximately 5% of naive CD4, less than 4% of naive CD8, 2.3% of memory CD4, and roughly 0.4% of memory CD8 clonotypes. Compared with non-shared clonotypes, clonotypes shared by all four sorted-subset donors had higher generation probabilities. Sampling was restricted to blood, and TCR repertoires in tissue are likely to differ from TCR repertoires in blood.

TCR CDR3 regions were amplified from genomic DNA by multiplex PCR using the deep immunoSEQ assay. Extracted genomic DNA from each cell subset was distributed evenly across all wells of several immunoSEQ 96-well plates, and each plate was treated as a replicate. For sorted subsets, approximately 0.2 ug of genomic DNA, equivalent to about 30,000 T cell genomes, went into each replicate PCR. The purified libraries were quantified using a Qubit 3.0 fluorometer, sized with a Bioanalyzer 2100, and then quantified again using the KAPA Library Quantification kit. Every immunoSEQ 96-well plate was sequenced on a dedicated single-read 150-cycle Illumina NextSeq 550 flow cell. The study's own analysis went as follows. The immunoSEQ output contained only junctional sequences without quality scores, so filtering could not match that applied to full-length reads. To assign V/J genes and CDR3, sequences were annotated against IMGT germline references using PyIR, a Python wrapper for IgBLAST v1.9. Reads were filtered out if the reads had weak V/J assignments (E-value above 1e-6), no CDR3, stop codons, out-of-frame junctions, or ambiguous translated residues. V3J clonotypes were defined as sequences sharing an identical inferred V gene, J gene, and CDR3 amino acid sequence. To compute the percentage overlap between repertoires, the number of shared unique clonotypes was divided by the size of the smaller repertoire. Repertoire richness was assessed with RTK rarefaction, the Chao1 estimator, and Recon v2.1 estimates of unobserved clonotypes. Generation probabilities for all TCRbeta clonotypes obtained by the gDNA method from four donors were computed using OLGA. Here the immuneACCESS table is served through TCRdb, limited to in-frame sequences with V and J called. Missing clones are a known gap in these copies; in checked studies unresolved V genes cover under half, and the rest lacks a known reason. The V and J calls and clone size come from that table; D and trimming were worked out from the DNA. Within this sample are hundreds of thousands of clones, with over 65% of them counted one time only. The ten largest make up roughly 1.7% of the sample.

The germline V gene (reference sequence) sets CDR1 to SGHKS and CDR2 to YYEKEE. For this chain, trimming is 0 bases at the V end and 2 bases at the J end, and the number of junction bases without a gene match is 6. Taken from cysteine to phenylalanine, the CDR3 has 18 residues. Left in the record is the CDR3 DNA by itself, 54 bases read in frame from the first base. The donors were healthy, HIV-negative adults with no recently reported acute infections or vaccinations. All donors were Caucasian adults living in Nashville, Tennessee, USA. CD4+ T cells were enriched by magnetic negative selection; naive cells were then positively selected on CD45RA, and the negative fraction formed the memory subset. After blood collection by leukapheresis, PBMCs were isolated using Ficoll-Histopaque density gradient centrifugation and then cryopreserved in the vapor phase of liquid nitrogen. Purity and quantity of every magnetically sorted T cell population were checked by analytical flow cytometry. Genomic DNA was isolated from every sorted fraction and measured by UV absorbance on a Nanodrop 2000c.

This clone was recorded a few times. Its antigen remains undetermined. No base-level quality is on record; no much larger clone is a single base apart. This clonotype originated in a woman aged 30 to 39 in good health. The chain couples TRBV5-5 to TRBJ2-2; a stretch of 11 junction bases matches TRBD2. The material sequenced was memory CD4+ T cells sorted from blood. Sample cell subset or site, as interpreted from the label and publication: CD45RA-negative fraction. The sequenced DNA is TGTGCCAGCAGCTTGGCCCTAGCGGGAGGCGCAAACACCGGGGAGCTGTTTTTT. This yields the protein CASSLALAGGANTGELFF.